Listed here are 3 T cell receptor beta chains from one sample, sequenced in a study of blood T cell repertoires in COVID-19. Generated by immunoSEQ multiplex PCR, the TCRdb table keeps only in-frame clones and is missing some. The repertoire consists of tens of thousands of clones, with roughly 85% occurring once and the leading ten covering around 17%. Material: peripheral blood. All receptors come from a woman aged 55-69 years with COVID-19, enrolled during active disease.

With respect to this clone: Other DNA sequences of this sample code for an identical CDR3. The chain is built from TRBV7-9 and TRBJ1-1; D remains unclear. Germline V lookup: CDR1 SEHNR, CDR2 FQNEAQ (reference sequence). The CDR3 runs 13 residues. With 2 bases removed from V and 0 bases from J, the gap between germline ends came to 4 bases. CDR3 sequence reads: CASSLHMNTEAFF. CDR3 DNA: TGTGCCAGCAGCTTACACATGAACACTGAAGCTTTCTTT.

DNA for the CDR3: TGTGCCAGCAGCGGATCGGGGAACACTGAAGCTTTCTTT. Its protein product is CASSGSGNTEAFF. J is TRBJ1-1 and V is TRBV9; D is unclear. This CDR3 has 13 residues. The ends were cut back, 3 bases at V and 1 base at J, with 7 bases in the middle. Germline V gene sequence: CDR1 SGDLS, CDR2 YYNGEE.

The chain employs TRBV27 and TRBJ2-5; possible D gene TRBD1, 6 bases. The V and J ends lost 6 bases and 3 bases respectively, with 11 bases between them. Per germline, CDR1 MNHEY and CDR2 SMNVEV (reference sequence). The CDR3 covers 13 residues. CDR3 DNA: TGTGCCAGCAGCCATGGACAGAAAGAGACCCAGTACTTC. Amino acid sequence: CASSHGQKETQYF.